Included here is one TCR beta chain sequence, with context. This record comes from a study of control samples from healthy donors and cancer patients. The V gene's germline CDR1 is SNHLY and CDR2 FYNNEI. Between the trimmed V and J ends, which lost 3 bases and 4 bases, there was a span of 22 bases. The CDR3 runs to 17 residues. Sequenced by immunoSEQ multiplex PCR; TCRdb stores in-frame clones only, minus some. The profile covers 120,000 to 150,000 clones, with more than 85% appearing a single time and 5% to 7% taken by the ten largest. V usage is TRBV2 and J usage is TRBJ2-7; D possibly matches TRBD1 or TRBD2 (6 bases each). The sample consisted of blood. This TCR derives from a man between 18 and 35 years old in good health. The CDR3 sequence: CASSDPLGGWSRYEQYF. The CDR3, as DNA: TGTGCCAGCAGTGATCCCCTAGGGGGGTGGTCACGGTACGAGCAGTACTTC.